Listed below are T cell receptor beta chains from one sample, sequenced in a study of CD8 T cells in ankylosing spondylitis. One entry per CDR3 protein results from TCRdb running MiXCR on the 5' RACE reads. The sample lists under 200,000 distinct CDR3 sequences, roughly 11% occurring once. Sequencing was performed on blood, either unsorted or a sorted T cell fraction (not recorded which). These receptors all come from a male donor with ankylosing spondylitis or in good health (not recorded which). Both conserved end residues are trimmed from each CDR3.

V: TRBV12-3/TRBV12-4
J: TRBJ2-1
CDR3: ASSLRQSSYNEQF

V: TRBV13
J: TRBJ2-1
CDR3: ASSLAPGQGYNEQF

V: TRBV5-1
J: TRBJ2-7
CDR3: ASRKGQGLEQY

V: TRBV12-3/TRBV12-4
J: TRBJ2-7
CDR3: ASSLGQGASSYEQY

V: TRBV3-1
J: TRBJ1-1
CDR3: ASSQGGSGAF

V: TRBV30
J: TRBJ1-1
CDR3: AWSAIGGGEAF

V: TRBV10-2
J: TRBJ2-3
CDR3: ASSESGGRQY

V: TRBV20-1
J: TRBJ1-4
CDR3: SASPGTSELF

V: TRBV29-1
J: TRBJ1-2
CDR3: SVEVGRGAYGYT

V: TRBV14
J: TRBJ2-7
CDR3: ASSQDLGYGRDYEQY

V: TRBV6-6
J: TRBJ2-7
CDR3: ASSYGETAEQY

V: TRBV7-2
J: TRBJ2-1
CDR3: ASSLERGVDNEQF

V: TRBV28
J: TRBJ2-7
CDR3: ASSSTTSGSFRTYEQY

V: TRBV15
J: TRBJ2-3
CDR3: ATSRDLRADTQY

V: TRBV24-1
J: TRBJ1-2
CDR3: ATSDLHSGTYGYT

V: TRBV20-1
J: TRBJ2-3
CDR3: SARPPGTGNRNTQY

V: TRBV6-6
J: TRBJ2-7
CDR3: ASSPSNEQY

V: TRBV11-2
J: TRBJ2-2
CDR3: ASSGGTAGELF

V: TRBV20-1
J: TRBJ1-2
CDR3: SASGRGYT

V: TRBV29-1
J: TRBJ2-5
CDR3: SVDPVRETQY

V: TRBV10-3
J: TRBJ2-5
CDR3: AISQRKTSGVQETQY

V: TRBV20-1
J: TRBJ2-3
CDR3: SARAGREWSGTQY

V: TRBV20-1
J: TRBJ2-7
CDR3: SARVATSGFSYEQY